This TCR beta chain was identified during a study of cytomegalovirus exposure and HLA in healthy donors. Points from the study as a whole: The study designated fewer than 200 TCR beta chains cytomegalovirus-associated. In vitro testing confirmed three CMV-associated chains as specific for CMV antigens.

Here immunoSEQ multiplex PCR was the method, and the copy in TCRdb shows in-frame clones only, minus some. This repertoire shows about 110,000 clones, 95% found once; its top ten account for about 0.7%. Separate from the approximately 670-subject first cohort was the approximately 120-subject validation cohort, to which the donors belonged. With regard to this clone: Antigen specificity is unknown.

Material: PBMCs. The origin of this receptor is a woman younger than 35 in good health and CMV-seronegative.

CDR3 DNA sequence: TGTGCCAGCAGTTCCTCCACCTGGGACAGGGAGGGCAATGAGCAGTTCTTC. This translates into CASSSSTWDREGNEQFF. V is TRBV27 and J is TRBJ2-1; TRBD1 matches at 9 bases. The CDR3 sequence is 17 residues long. J was trimmed by 6 bases and V by 4 bases; bases with no gene match: 13. Germline V CDR1 and CDR2: MNHEY, SMNVEV (reference sequence).